Presented here are 8 T cell receptor beta chains from one specimen sequenced in a study of shared clonotypes between healthy human individuals. Selected positively for CCR7 and CD45RO-negative, naive CD8 cells excluded terminally differentiated effector memory CD45RA+ cells. The repertoire was sequenced with immunoSEQ multiplex PCR; TCRdb's copy has only in-frame clones and lacks some. This sample has under 1 million clones, with about 96% found just once. The material sequenced was naive CD8+ T cells sorted from blood. The receptors originated from a man younger than 40 in good health.

The V gene is TRBV2, the J gene TRBJ1-3, with unresolved D. Trimming removed 8 bases at V and 2 bases at J, with 13 bases between. Germline V gives CDR1 SNHLY, CDR2 FYNNEI. The CDR3 length is 14 residues. CDR3 protein: CASPGGVPGNTIYF. DNA for the CDR3: TGTGCCAGCCCGGGCGGAGTCCCTGGAAACACCATATATTTT.

The gene calls are TRBV5-4 and TRBJ2-3; a possible D gene is TRBD1 (5 bases). CDR1 and CDR2 from the germline V gene are SGHNT and YYREEE (reference sequence). V lost 5 bases and J lost 2, with 6 bases in between. The CDR3 sequence is 12 residues long. The CDR3 coding sequence is TGTGCCAGCAGGGACAACACAGATACGCAGTATTTT. Translated, it gives CASRDNTDTQYF.

This clone was counted a single time. The chain combines TRBV15 with TRBJ1-5; 9 bases fit TRBD1. Germline V gene data show CDR1 as LNHNV and CDR2 as YYDKDF (reference sequence). The CDR3 has 18 residues. The ends lost 5 bases at V and 4 bases at J; junction bases unmatched: 15. The CDR3 DNA follows: TGTGCCACCAGCCCCAACGGGACAGGGTATAGTTGGAATCAGCCCCAGCATTTT. Its translation is CATSPNGTGYSWNQPQHF.

J is TRBJ2-1 and V is TRBV6-1, with no clear D. The CDR3 is made up of 13 amino acids. The germline gives CDR1 MNHNS, CDR2 SASEGT. V lost 2 bases and J lost 8, with 10 bases in between. CDR3 residues: CASSERTVDEQFF. CDR3 DNA: TGTGCCAGCAGTGAAAGAACAGTAGATGAGCAGTTCTTC.

V gene TRBV6-1 combines with J gene TRBJ2-7, with D possibly matching TRBD2 (5 bases). Germline CDR1 MNHNS, CDR2 SASEGT. V was shortened by 2 bases and J by 2 bases, with 13 bases between the two germline ends. The CDR3 runs 15 residues. The CDR3: CASSEILAATYEQYF. The DNA of the CDR3 is TGTGCCAGCAGTGAAATTCTAGCTGCAACCTACGAGCAGTACTTC.

V gene TRBV27 combines with J gene TRBJ2-7; D is unclear. Germline assignment: CDR1 MNHEY and CDR2 SMNVEV (reference sequence). CDR3 length equals 14 residues. V lost 0 bases, J lost 5 bases, and 11 bases lay in between. In DNA form, the CDR3 reads TGTGCCAGCAGTTTATCACGGTCGGCCAACGAGCAGTACTTC. Translating gives CASSLSRSANEQYF.

This rearrangement joins TRBV2 to TRBJ2-5, with 9 bases lining up with TRBD1. The trim removed 6 bases at V and 4 bases at J, leaving 12 bases unmatched. Germline CDR1 reads SNHLY; CDR2 reads FYNNEI. This CDR3 contains 16 residues. DNA of the CDR3: TGTGCCAGCAGCGGGGACAGGGTGGCGGATGGAGAGACCCAGTACTTC. Its protein product is CASSGDRVADGETQYF.

The chain joins TRBV21-1 to TRBJ2-1; TRBD1 reflects the table's D call only, with no check against the DNA. TRBV21-1 is a documented pseudogene. The CDR3 is made up of 12 amino acids. CDR3 amino acids: CASGGSDRGEFF. The CDR3 DNA sequence: TGTGCCAGCGGAGGGTCGGACAGGGGGGAGTTCTTC.